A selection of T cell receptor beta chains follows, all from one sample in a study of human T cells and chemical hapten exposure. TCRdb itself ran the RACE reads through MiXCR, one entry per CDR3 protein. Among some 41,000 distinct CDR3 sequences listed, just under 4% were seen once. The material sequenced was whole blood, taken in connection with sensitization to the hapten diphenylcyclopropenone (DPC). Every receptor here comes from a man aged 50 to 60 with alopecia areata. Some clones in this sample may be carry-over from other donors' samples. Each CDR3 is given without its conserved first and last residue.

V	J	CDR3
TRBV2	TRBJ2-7	ASSTLDTPANEQY
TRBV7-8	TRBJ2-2	ASSLLRTSGRSYTGELF
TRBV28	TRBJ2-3	ASSLAGENTQY
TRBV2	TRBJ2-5	ASTRLAEGETQY
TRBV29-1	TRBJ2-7	SVETGSTYEQY
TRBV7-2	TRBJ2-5	ASSLAATGVGETQY
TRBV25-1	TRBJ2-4	ASGLLMKNIQY
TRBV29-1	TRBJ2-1	SVEWLQQF
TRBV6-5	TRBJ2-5	ASSGSALTAASYQETQY
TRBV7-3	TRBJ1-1	ASRMGNTGTEAF
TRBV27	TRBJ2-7	ASSWASGPYEQY
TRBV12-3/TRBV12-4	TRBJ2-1	ASSPWTSGRAHNEQF
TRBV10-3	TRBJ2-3	ATEKAERTDTQY
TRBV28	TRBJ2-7	ASRGPGGPGYEQY
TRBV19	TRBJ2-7	ASSIPGRTSFVGEQY
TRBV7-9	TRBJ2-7	ASSPTGSLAYEQY
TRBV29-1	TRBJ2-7	SVADLEAGLRSYEQY
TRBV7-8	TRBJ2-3	ASSIGTSGSTQY
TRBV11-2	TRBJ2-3	ASSLYTSGATDTQY
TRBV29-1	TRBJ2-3	SVDRTGGMDTQY
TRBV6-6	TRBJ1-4	ASSYWGGEKLF
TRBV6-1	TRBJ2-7	ASPSNRVSHEQY
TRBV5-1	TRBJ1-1	ASRLAPGTANTEAF
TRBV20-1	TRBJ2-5	SARSGGTETQY
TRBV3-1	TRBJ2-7	ASSQGRLAGSYEQY
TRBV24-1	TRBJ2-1	ATSVSGASYNEQF
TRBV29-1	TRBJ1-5	SVAGQDSNQPQH
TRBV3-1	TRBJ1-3	ASSQVQGAGNTIY
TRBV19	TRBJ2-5	ASRARGGETQY
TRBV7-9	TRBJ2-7	ASSPSYEQY
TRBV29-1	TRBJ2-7	SVEDRDNYEQY
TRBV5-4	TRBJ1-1	ASSLGSPLNTEAF
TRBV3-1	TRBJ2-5	ASSQAGTQETQY
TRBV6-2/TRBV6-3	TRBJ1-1	ASRRRDSPNTEAF
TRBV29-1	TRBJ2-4	SVAQGPAKNIQY
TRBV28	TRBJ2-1	ASIRLAGGPTNEQF
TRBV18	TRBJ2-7	ASSPASYGEQY
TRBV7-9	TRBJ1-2	ASSFTTVNYGYT
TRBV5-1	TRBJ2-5	ASSLARGQETQY
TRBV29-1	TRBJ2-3	SVGGAVSGSGTDTQY
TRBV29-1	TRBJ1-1	SVWNLEAF
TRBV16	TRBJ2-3	ASSQGTQY
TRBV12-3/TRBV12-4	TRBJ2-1	ASSLTEAGEQF
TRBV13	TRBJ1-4	ASSSWNREKLF
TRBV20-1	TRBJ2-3	SANGPGLAGFGDTQY
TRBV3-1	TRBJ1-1	ASSQGRVTEAF
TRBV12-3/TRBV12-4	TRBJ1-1	ASSLGGATEAF
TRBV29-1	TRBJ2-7	SVEQEPYEQY
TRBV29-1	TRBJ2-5	SVDLSSGRAGGTQY
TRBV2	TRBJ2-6	ASSVGRSSGANVLT
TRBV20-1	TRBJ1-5	SARVHQNQPQH
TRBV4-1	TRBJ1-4	ASSPEQGEKLF
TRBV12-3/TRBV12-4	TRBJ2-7	ASSSRDKLYEQY
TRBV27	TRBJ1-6	ASSLLGRQGLTFLSPLH
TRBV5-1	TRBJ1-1	ASSTQGEGTEAF